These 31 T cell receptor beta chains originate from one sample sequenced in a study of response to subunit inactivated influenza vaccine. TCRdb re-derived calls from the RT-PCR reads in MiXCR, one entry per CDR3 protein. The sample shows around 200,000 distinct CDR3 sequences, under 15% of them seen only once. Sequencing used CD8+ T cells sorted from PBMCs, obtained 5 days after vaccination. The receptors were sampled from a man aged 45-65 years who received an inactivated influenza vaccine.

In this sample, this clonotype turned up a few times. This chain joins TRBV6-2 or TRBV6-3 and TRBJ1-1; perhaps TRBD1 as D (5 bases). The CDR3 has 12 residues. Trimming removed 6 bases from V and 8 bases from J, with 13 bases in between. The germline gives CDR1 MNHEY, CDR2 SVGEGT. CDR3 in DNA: TGTGCCAGCAGGGAGCCGGGACTCGAAGCTTTCTTT. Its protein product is CASREPGLEAFF.

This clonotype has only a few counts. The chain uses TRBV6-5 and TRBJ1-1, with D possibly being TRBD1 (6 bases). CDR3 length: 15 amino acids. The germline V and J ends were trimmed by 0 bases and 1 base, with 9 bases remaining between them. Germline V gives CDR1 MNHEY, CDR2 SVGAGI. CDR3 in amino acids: CASSYSWDTNTEAFF. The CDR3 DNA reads TGTGCCAGCAGTTACTCTTGGGACACGAACACTGAAGCTTTCTTT.

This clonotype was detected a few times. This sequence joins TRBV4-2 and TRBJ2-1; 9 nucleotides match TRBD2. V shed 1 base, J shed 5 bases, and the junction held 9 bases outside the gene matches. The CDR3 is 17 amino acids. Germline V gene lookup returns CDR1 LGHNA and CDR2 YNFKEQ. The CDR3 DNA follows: TGTGCCAGCAGCCAAGGTCAGGGGCTAGCGGGAAACAATGAGCAGTTCTTC. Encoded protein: CASSQGQGLAGNNEQFF.

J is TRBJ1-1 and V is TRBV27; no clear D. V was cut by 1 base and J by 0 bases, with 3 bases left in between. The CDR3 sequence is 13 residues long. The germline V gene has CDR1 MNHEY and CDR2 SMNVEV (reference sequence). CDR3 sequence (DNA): TGTGCCAGCAGTTTATATGTGAACACTGAAGCTTTCTTT. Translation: CASSLYVNTEAFF.

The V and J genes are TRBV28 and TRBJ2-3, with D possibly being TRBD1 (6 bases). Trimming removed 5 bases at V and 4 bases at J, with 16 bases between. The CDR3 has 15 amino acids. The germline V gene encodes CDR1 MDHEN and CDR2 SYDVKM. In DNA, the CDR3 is TGTGCCAGCAGTATACAGGGTCGGTTATCAGATACGCAGTATTTT. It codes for CASSIQGRLSDTQYF.

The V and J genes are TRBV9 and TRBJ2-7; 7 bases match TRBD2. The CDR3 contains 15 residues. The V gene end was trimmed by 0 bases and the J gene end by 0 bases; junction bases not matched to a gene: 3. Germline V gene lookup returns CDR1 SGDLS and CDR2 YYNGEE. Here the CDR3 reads CASSVEREPSYEQYF. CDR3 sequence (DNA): TGTGCCAGCAGCGTAGAGCGGGAACCCTCCTACGAGCAGTACTTC.

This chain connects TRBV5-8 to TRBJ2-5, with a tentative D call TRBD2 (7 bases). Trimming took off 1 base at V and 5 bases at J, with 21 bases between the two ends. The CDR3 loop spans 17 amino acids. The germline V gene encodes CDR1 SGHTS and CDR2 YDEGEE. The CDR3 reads CASSLLAGAPPEETQYF. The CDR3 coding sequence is TGTGCCAGCAGCTTGCTGGCGGGGGCCCCCCCCGAGGAGACCCAGTACTTC.

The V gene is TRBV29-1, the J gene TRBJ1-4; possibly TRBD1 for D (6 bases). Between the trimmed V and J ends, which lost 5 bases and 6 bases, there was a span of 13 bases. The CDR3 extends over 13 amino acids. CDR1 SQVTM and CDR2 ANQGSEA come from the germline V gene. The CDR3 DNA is TGCAGCGTTCGAACAGGGAAAGATGAAAAACTGTTTTTT. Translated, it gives CSVRTGKDEKLFF.

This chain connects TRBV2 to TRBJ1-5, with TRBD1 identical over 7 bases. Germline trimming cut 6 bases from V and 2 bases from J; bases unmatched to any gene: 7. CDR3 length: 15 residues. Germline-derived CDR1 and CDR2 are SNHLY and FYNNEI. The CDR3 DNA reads TGTGCCAGCAGGACAGGGCAAGGTGGCAATCAGCCCCAGCATTTT. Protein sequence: CASRTGQGGNQPQHF.

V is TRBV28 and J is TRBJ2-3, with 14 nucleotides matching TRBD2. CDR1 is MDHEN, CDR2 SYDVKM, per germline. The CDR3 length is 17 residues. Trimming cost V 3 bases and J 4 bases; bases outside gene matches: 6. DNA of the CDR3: TGTGCCAGCAGTTTGATTCGACTAGCGGGAGGGCCAGATACGCAGTATTTT. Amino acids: CASSLIRLAGGPDTQYF.

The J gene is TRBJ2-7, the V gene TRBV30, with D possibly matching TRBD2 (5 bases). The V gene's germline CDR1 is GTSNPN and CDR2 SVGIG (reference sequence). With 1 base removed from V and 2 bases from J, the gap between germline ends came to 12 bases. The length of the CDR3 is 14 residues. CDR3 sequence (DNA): TGTGCCTGGAGTGACAGACTACCCCCCTACGAGCAGTACTTC. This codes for CAWSDRLPPYEQYF.

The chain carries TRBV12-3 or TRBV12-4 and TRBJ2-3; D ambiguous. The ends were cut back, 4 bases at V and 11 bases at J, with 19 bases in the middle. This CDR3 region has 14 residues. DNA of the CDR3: TGTGCCAGCAGTTCAGCCCTCACACTAAGGGAGCAGTATTTT. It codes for CASSSALTLREQYF.

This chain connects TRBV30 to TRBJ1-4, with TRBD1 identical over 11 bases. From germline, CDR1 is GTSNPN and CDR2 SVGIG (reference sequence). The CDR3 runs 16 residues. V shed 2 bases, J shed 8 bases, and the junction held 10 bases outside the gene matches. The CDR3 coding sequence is TGTGCCTGGAGTTTGGACAGGGGGCACTCCGGGGAAAAACTGTTTTTT. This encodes CAWSLDRGHSGEKLFF.

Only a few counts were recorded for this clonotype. In DNA form, the CDR3 reads TGTGCCAGCAGCCAAGTCTTAATAGATACGCAGTATTTT. It codes for CASSQVLIDTQYF. V and J are TRBV14 and TRBJ2-3; D remains unclear. V lost 1 base to trimming and J lost 5 bases, with 7 bases between them. The germline V gene has CDR1 SGHDN and CDR2 FVKESK. The CDR3 spans 13 residues.

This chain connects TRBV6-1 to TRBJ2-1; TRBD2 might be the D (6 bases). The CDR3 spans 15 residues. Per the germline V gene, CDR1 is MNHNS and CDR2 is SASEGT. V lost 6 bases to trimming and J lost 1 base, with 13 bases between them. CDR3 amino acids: CASRNLATSYNEQFF. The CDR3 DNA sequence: TGTGCCAGCAGGAATCTAGCGACTTCCTACAATGAGCAGTTCTTC.

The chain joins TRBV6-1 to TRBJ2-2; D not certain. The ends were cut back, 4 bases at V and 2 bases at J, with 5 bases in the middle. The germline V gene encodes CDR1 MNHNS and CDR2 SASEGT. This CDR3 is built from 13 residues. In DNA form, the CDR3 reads TGTGCCAGCAGTGGAACTAACACCGGGGAGCTGTTTTTT. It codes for CASSGTNTGELFF.

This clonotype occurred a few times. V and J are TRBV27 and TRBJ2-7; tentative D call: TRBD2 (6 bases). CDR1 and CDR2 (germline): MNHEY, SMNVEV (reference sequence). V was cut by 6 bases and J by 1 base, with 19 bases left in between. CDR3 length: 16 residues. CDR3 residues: CASSKNTGTDSYEQYF. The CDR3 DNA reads TGTGCCAGCAGCAAAAACACCGGGACTGATTCCTACGAGCAGTACTTC.

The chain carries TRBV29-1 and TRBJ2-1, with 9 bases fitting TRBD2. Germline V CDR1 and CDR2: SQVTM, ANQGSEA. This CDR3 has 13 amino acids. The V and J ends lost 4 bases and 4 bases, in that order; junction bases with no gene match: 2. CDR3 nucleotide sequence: TGCAGCGTTGTTAGCGGGGGATACAATGAGCAGTTCTTC. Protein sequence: CSVVSGGYNEQFF.

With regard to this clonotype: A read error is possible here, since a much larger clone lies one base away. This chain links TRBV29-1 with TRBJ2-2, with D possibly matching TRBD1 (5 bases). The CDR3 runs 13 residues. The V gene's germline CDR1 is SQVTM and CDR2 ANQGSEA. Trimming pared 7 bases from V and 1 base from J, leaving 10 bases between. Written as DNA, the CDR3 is TGCAGCGCAAAGACAGAGAACACCGGGGAGCTGTTTTTT. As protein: CSAKTENTGELFF.

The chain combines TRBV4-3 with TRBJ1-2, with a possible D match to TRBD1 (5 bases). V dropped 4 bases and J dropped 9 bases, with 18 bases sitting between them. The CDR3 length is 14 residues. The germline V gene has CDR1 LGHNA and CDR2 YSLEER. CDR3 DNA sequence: TGCGCCAGCAGCCCATGGGACGGGGCCCAAAGCTACACCTTC. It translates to CASSPWDGAQSYTF.

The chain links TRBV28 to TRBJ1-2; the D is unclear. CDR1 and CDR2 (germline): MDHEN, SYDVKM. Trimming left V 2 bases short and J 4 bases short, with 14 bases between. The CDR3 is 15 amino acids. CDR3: CASSLIPTDTYGYTF. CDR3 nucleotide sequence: TGTGCCAGCAGTTTAATTCCCACAGACACCTATGGCTACACCTTC.

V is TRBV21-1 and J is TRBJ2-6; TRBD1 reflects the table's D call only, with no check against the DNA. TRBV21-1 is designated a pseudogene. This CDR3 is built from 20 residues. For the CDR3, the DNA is TGTGCCAGCAGCAAAGGGGAAGGGCTGGGGTTTTTATCTGGGGCCAACGTCCTGACTTTC. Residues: CASSKGEGLGFLSGANVLTF.

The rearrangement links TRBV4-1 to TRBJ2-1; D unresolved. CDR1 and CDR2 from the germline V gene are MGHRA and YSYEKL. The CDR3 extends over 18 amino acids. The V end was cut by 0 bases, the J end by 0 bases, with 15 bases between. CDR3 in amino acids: CASSQEWNSLSSYNEQFF. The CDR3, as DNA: TGCGCCAGCAGCCAAGAATGGAACAGCTTGAGCTCCTACAATGAGCAGTTCTTC.

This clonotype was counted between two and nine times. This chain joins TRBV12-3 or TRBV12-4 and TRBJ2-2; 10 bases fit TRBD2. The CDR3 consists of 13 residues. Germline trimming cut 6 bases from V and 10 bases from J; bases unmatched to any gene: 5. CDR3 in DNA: TGTGCCAGCAGGTTACTAGCGGGGCCGGAGCTGTTTTTT. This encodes CASRLLAGPELFF.

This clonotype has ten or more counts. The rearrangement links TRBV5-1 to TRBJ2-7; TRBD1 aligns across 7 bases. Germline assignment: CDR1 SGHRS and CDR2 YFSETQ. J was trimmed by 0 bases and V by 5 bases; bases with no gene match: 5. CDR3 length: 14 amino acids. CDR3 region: CASSPGDSSYEQYF. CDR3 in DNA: TGCGCCAGCAGTCCAGGGGACAGCTCCTACGAGCAGTACTTC.

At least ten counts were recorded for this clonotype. The CDR3 loop is CSASATGATGEQYF. CDR3 DNA sequence: TGCAGTGCTAGTGCCACAGGAGCCACGGGCGAGCAGTACTTC. The chain links TRBV20-1 to TRBJ2-7, with a weak D call TRBD1 (5 bases). There are 14 residues in the CDR3. With 3 bases removed from V and 6 bases from J, the gap between germline ends came to 18 bases. Per germline, CDR1 DFQATT and CDR2 SNEGSKA (reference sequence).

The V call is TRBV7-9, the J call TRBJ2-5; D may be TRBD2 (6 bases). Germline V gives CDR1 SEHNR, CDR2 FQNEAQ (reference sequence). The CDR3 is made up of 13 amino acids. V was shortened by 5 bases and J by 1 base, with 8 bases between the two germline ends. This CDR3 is CASSPTSQETQYF. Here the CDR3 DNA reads TGTGCCAGCAGCCCGACTAGCCAAGAGACCCAGTACTTC.

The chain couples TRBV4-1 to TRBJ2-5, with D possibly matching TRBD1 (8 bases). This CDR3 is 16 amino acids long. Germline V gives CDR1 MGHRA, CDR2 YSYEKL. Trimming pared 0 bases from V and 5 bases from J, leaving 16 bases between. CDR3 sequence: CASSQDPQGGEETQYF. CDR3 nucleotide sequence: TGCGCCAGCAGCCAAGATCCACAGGGGGGGGAGGAGACCCAGTACTTC.

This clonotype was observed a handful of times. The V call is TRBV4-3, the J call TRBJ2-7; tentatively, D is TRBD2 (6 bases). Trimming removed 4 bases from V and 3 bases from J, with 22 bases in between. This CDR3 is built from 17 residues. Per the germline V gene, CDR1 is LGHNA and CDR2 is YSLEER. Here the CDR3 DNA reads TGCGCCAGCAGCCCCCAAGAAGGTGGCGGGACTTACTACGAGCAGTACTTC. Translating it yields CASSPQEGGGTYYEQYF.

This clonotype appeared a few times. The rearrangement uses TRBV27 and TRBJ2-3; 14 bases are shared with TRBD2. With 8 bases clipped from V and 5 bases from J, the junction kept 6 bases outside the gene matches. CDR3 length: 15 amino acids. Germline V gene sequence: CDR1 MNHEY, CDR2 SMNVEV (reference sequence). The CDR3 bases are TGTGCCAGCCCCAAGGGACTAGCGGGAGAAGATACGCAGTATTTT. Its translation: CASPKGLAGEDTQYF.

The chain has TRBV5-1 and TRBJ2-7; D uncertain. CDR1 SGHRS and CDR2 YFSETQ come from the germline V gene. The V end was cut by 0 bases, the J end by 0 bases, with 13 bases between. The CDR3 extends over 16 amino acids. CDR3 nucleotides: TGCGCCAGCAGCTTGGCCAGTCGGGCGCTCTCCTACGAGCAGTACTTC. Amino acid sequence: CASSLASRALSYEQYF.